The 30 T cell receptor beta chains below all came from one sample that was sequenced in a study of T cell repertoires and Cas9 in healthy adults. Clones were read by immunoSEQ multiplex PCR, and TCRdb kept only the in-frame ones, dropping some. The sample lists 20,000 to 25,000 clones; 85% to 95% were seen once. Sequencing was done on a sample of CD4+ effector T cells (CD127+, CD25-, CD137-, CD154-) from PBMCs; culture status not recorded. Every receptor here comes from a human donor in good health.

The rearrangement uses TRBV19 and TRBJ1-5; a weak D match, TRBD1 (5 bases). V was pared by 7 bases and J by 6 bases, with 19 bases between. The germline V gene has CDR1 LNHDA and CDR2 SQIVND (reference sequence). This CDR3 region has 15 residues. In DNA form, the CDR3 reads TGTGCCAGTACCATGGGACTGGGCCAGGTTCAGCCCCAGCATTTT. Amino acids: CASTMGLGQVQPQHF.

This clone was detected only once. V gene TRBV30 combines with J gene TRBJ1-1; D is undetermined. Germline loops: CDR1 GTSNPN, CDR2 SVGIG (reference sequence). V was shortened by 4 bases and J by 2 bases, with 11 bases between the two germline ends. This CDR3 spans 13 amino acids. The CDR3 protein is CAWMGSGNTEAFF. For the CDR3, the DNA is TGTGCCTGGATGGGGAGTGGTAACACTGAAGCTTTCTTT.

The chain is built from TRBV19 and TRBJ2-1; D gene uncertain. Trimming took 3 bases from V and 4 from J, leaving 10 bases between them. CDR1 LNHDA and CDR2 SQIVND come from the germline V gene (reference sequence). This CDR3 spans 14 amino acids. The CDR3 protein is CASSMRFGYNEQFF. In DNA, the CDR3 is TGTGCCAGTAGTATGAGATTCGGGTACAATGAGCAGTTCTTC.

The CDR3 reads CSVAVDPKGQPQHF. The CDR3 DNA is TGCAGCGTTGCGGTAGACCCTAAGGGACAGCCCCAGCATTTT. V is TRBV29-1 and J is TRBJ1-5, with D unclear. The CDR3 extends over 14 amino acids. Trimming stripped 4 bases from V and 7 bases from J, with 17 bases between. Germline CDR1 and CDR2: SQVTM and ANQGSEA.

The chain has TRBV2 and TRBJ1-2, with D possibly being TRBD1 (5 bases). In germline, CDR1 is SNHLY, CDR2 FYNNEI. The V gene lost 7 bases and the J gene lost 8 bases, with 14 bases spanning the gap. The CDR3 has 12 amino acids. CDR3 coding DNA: TGTGCCAGCACGATGGGGGGAGGAGGCTACACCTTC. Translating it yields CASTMGGGGYTF.

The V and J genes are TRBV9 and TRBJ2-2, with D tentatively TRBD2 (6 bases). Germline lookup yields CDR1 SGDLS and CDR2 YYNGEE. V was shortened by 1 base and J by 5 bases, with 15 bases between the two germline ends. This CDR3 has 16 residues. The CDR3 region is CASSVNLGTETGELFF. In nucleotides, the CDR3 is TGTGCCAGCAGCGTAAATTTAGGGACTGAGACCGGGGAGCTGTTTTTT.

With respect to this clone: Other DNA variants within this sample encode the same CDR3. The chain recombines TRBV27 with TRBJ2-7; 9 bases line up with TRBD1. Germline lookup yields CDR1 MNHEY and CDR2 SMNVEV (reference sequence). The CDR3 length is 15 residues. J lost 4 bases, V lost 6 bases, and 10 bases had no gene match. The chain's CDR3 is CASSPSRDRAYEQYF. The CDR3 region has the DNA TGTGCCAGCAGCCCATCCCGGGACAGGGCGTACGAGCAGTACTTC.

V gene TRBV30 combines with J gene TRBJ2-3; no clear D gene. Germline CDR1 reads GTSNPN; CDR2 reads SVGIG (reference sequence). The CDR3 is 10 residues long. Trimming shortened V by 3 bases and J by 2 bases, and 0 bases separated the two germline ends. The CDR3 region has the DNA TGTGCCTGGAGCACAGATACGCAGTATTTT. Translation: CAWSTDTQYF.

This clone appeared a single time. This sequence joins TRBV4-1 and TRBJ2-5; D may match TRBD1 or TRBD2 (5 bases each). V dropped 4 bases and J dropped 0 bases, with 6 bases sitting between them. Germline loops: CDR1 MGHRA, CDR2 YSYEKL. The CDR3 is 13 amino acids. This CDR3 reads CASSRGHQETQYF. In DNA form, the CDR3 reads TGCGCCAGCAGCCGGGGACACCAAGAGACCCAGTACTTC.

The CDR3 coding sequence is TGTGCCAGCAGTTCTGTCAGGACAGGGGGCGAAAAACTGTTTTTT. Translation: CASSSVRTGGEKLFF. The chain couples TRBV28 to TRBJ1-4, with TRBD1 identical over 11 bases. The CDR3 consists of 15 residues. Per the germline V gene, CDR1 is MDHEN and CDR2 is SYDVKM. The ends lost 4 bases at V and 8 bases at J; junction bases unmatched: 6. Full variable domain (missing parts from reference TRBV28 and TRBJ1-4): DVKVTQSSRYLVKRTGEKVFLECVQDMDHENMFWYRQDPGLGLRLIYFSYDVKMKEKGDIPEGYSVSREKKERFSLILESASTNQTSMYLCASSSVRTGGEKLFFGSGTQLSVL.

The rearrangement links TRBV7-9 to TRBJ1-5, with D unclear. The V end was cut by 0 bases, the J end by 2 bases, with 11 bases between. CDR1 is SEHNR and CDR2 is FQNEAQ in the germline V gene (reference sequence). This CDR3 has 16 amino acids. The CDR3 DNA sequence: TGTGCCAGCAGCTTAGCGGGAAGGGAGGGCAATCAGCCCCAGCATTTT. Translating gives CASSLAGREGNQPQHF.

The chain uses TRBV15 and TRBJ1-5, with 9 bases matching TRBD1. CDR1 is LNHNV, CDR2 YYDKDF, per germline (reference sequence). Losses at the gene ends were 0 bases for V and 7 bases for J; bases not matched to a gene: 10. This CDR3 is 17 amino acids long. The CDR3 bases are TGTGCCACCAGCAGAGACGACCTACAGGGGGCCGGCCAGCCCCAGCATTTT. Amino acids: CATSRDDLQGAGQPQHF.

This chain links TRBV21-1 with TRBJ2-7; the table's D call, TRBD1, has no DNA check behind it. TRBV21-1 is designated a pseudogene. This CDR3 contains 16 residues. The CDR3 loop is CASSLRRGTGCHEQYV. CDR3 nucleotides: TGTGCCAGCAGCCTTAGGCGAGGGACAGGGTGCCACGAGCAGTACGTC.

The CDR3 DNA reads as TGTGCCAGCAGCTTAGCGGCCCGAGGGGAAGCTTTCTTT. This sequence encodes CASSLAARGEAFF. This rearrangement joins TRBV7-2 to TRBJ1-1; no definite D call. Trimming left V 0 bases short and J 8 bases short, with 10 bases between. This CDR3 contains 13 residues. Germline V CDR1 and CDR2: SGHTA, FQGNSA.

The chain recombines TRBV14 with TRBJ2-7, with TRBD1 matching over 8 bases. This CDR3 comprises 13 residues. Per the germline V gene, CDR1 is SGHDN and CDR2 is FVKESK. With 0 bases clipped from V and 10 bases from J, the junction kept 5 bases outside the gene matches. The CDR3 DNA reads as TGTGCCAGCAGCCAAGATAGTGGGACAGGACAGTACGTC. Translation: CASSQDSGTGQYV.

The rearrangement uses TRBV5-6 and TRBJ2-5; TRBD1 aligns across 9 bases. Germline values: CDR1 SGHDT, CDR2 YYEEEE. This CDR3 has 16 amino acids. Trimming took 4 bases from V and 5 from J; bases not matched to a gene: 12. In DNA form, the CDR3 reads TGTGCCAGCAGCCTTTACCCGACAGGGGGGTCGGAGACCCAGTACTTC. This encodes CASSLYPTGGSETQYF.

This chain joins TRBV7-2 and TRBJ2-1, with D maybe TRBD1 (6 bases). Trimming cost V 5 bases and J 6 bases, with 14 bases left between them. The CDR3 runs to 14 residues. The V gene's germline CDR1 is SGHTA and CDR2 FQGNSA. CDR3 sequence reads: CASSELRGFNEQFF. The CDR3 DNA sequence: TGTGCCAGCAGCGAACTAAGGGGGTTCAATGAGCAGTTCTTC.

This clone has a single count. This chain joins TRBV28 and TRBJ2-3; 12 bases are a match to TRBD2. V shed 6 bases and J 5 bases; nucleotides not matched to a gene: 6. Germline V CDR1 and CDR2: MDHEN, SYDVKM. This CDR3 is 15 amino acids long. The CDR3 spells CASSPGLAGLDTQYF. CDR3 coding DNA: TGTGCCAGCAGCCCGGGACTAGCGGGCTTAGATACGCAGTATTTT.

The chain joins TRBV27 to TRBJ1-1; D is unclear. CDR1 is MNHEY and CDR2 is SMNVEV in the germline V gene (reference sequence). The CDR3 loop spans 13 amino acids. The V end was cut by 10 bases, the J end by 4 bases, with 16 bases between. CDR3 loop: CAIREVAGTEAFF. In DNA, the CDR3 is TGTGCCATCCGGGAAGTTGCGGGCACTGAAGCTTTCTTT.

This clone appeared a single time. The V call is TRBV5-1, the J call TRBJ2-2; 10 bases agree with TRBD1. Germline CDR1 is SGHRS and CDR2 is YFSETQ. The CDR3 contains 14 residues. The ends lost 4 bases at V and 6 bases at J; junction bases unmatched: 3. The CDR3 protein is CASSPGTGAGELFF. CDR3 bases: TGCGCCAGCAGCCCGGGGACAGGGGCCGGGGAGCTGTTTTTT.

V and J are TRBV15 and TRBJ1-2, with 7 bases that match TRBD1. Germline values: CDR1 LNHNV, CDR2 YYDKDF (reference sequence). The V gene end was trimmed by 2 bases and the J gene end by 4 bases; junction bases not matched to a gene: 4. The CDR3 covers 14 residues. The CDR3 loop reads CATSRRQGSYGYTF. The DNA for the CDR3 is TGTGCCACCAGCAGAAGACAGGGTTCCTATGGCTACACCTTC. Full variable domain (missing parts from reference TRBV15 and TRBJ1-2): DAMVIQNPRYQVTQFGKPVTLSCSQTLNHNVMYWYQQKSSQAPKLLFHYYDKDFNNEADTPDNFQSRRPNTSFCFLDIRSPGLGDTAMYLCATSRRQGSYGYTFGSGTRLTVV.

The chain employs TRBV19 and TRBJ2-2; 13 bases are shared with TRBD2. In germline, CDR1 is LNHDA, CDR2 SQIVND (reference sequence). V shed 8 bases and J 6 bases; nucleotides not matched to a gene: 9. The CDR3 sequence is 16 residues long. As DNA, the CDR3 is TGTGCCAGTGGAGCTCAACTAGCGGGAGGGGCCGGGGAGCTGTTTTTT. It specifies CASGAQLAGGAGELFF.

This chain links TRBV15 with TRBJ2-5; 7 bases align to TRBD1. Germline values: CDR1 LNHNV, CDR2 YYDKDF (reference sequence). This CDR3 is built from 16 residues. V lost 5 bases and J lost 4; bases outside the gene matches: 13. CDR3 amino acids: CATSLPRGGGGETQYF. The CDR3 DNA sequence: TGTGCCACCAGCCTTCCCCGAGGGGGCGGAGGAGAGACCCAGTACTTC.

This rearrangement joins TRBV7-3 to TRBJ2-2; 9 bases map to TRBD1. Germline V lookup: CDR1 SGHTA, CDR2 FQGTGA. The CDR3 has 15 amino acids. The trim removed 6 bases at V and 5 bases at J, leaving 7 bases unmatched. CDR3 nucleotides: TGTGCCAGCAGACCCGGGACAGGGAGAACCGGGGAGCTGTTTTTT. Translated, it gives CASRPGTGRTGELFF.

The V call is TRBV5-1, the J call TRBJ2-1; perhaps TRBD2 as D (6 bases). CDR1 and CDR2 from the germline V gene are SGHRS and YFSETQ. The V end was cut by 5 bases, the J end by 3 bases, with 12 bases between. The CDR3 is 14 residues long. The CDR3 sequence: CASRRVGSYNEQFF. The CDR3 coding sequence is TGCGCCAGCAGGCGAGTCGGGAGCTACAATGAGCAGTTCTTC.

The CDR3 loop is CASSLGQLYGYTF. CDR3 nucleotide sequence: TGTGCCAGTAGCCTTGGACAGTTATATGGCTACACCTTC. V usage is TRBV19 and J usage is TRBJ1-2; a possible D gene is TRBD1 (6 bases). Trimming took off 6 bases at V and 5 bases at J, with 13 bases between the two ends. CDR1 is LNHDA and CDR2 is SQIVND in the germline V gene (reference sequence). There are 13 residues in the CDR3.

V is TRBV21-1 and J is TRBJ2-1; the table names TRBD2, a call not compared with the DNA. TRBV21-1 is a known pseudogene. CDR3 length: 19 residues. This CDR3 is CASSKDRERNGVRQNEQFF. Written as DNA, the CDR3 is TGTGCCAGCAGCAAAGATCGAGAGAGAAACGGGGTACGCCAGAATGAGCAGTTCTTC.

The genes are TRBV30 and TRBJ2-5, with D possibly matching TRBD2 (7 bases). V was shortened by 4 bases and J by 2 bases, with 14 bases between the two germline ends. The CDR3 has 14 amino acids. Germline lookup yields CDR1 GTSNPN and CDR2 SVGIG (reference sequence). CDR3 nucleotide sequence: TGTGCCTGGACCCTAGGGGGGGGGCAAGAGACCCAGTACTTC. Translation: CAWTLGGGQETQYF.

The chain's CDR3 is CASSLGLAGGQGETQYF. The DNA for the CDR3 is TGTGCCAGCAGCTTAGGGCTAGCGGGGGGCCAAGGGGAGACCCAGTACTTC. The chain combines TRBV11-2 with TRBJ2-5; the match to TRBD2 covers 11 bases. Germline CDR1 and CDR2: SGHAT and FQNNGV. CDR3 length: 17 residues. Unmatched junction bases numbered 9, after V lost 1 base and J lost 5 bases.

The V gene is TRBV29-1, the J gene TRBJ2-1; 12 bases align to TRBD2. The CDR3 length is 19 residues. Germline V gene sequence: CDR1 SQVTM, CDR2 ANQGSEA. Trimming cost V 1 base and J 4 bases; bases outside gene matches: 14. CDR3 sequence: CSVEVGLAGGQDYYNEQFF. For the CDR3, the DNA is TGCAGCGTTGAAGTAGGGCTAGCGGGAGGGCAAGATTATTACAATGAGCAGTTCTTC.